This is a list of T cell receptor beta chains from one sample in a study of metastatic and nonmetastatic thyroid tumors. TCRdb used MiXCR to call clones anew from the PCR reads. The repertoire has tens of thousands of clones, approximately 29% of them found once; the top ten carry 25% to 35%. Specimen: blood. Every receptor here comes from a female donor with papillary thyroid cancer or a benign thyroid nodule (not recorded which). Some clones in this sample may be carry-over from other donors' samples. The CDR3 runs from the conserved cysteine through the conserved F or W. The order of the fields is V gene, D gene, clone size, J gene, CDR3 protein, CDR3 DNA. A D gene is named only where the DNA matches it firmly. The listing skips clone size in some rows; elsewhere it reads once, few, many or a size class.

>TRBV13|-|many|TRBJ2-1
CASSLAGLHDYNEQFF
TGTGCCAGCAGCTTAGCGGGACTCCATGACTACAATGAGCAGTTCTTC
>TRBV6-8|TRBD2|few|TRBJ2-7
CASKRPGLAGVIVYEQYF
TGTGCCAGCAAGCGGCCAGGACTAGCGGGAGTGATCGTCTACGAGCAGTACTTC
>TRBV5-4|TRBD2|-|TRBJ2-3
CASTVAGPGEDTQYF
TGTGCCAGCACTGTAGCGGGACCCGGGGAGGATACGCAGTATTTT
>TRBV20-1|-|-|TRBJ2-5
CSAPKGGLQETQYF
TGCAGTGCCCCGAAGGGCGGCCTTCAAGAGACCCAGTACTTC
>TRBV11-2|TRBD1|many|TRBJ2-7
CASSLARDSSYEQYF
TGTGCCAGCAGCTTAGCCCGGGACAGCTCCTACGAGCAGTACTTC
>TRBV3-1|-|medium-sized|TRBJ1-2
CASSQDRGNNYGYTF
TGTGCCAGCAGCCAAGATCGCGGGAACAACTATGGCTACACCTTC
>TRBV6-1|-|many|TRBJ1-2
CASSFYGGGGYGYTF
TGTGCCAGCAGTTTCTATGGGGGAGGGGGCTATGGCTACACCTTC
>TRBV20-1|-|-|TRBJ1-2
CSARDAGVYNYGYTF
TGCAGTGCTAGAGATGCAGGGGTCTACAACTATGGCTACACCTTC
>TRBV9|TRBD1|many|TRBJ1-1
CASSVGGGTNTEAFF
TGTGCCAGCAGCGTAGGAGGGGGCACGAACACTGAAGCTTTCTTT
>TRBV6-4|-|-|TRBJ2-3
CASSDGTNTDTQYF
TGTGCCAGCAGTGACGGGACAAACACAGATACGCAGTATTTT
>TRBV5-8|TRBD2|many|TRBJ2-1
CASSTGTTSYNEQFF
TGTGCCAGCAGCACCGGGACTACCTCCTACAATGAGCAGTTCTTC